The clone carrying this T cell receptor beta chain was seen a few times. Its antigen is as yet unknown. A second about 6 to 12 cycle PCR used barcoded and J-beta primers. TCRdb called the 5' RACE reads again in MiXCR, with one record for every CDR3 protein. The sample includes some 670,000 distinct CDR3 sequences, around 52% seen only once; the top ten take roughly 14%. These data belong to a study of blood T cells in healthy people across ages. Findings and limits, study-wide: It was the long-lived donors that had more naive CD4+ cells and higher diversity than aged donors. Lack of knowledge of donor CMV status possibly confounded expanded clonotype changes.

Trimming cost V 6 bases and J 8 bases; bases outside gene matches: 5. The CDR3 is 14 amino acids. No fewer than 7 million PBMCs went into each sample. The sample taken for sequencing was blood. This chain joins TRBV12-3 or TRBV12-4 and TRBJ1-5; 12 bases line up with TRBD1. This clonotype was obtained from an elderly woman in good health. The CDR3 loop is CASSTGTGGKPQHF. CDR3 in DNA: TGTGCCAGCAGCACCGGGACAGGGGGCAAGCCCCAGCATTTT.